This is a list of T cell receptor beta chains from one sample in a study of identical twins. TCRdb passed the 5' RACE reads through MiXCR, listing each CDR3 protein once. The table includes nearly 650,000 distinct CDR3 sequences, under 8.5% detected once. This sample was shared with a second study, whose subject was yellow fever vaccine responses in identical twins.

Sequenced material: PBMCs. The source of these receptors is a woman between 18 and 30 years old in good health. CDR3s include the opening cysteine and the closing phenylalanine or tryptophan. D genes are given only for firm matches. Clone size is stated in some rows and not others, as once, few, many or a class when expanded.

V,size,D,J,CDR3,DNA
TRBV19,few,-,TRBJ1-3,CASSREYRVGNTIYF,TGTGCCAGTAGTAGGGAGTACAGGGTTGGAAACACCATATATTTT
TRBV25-1,-,-,TRBJ2-7,CASQSRGLATLPTYEQYF,TGTGCCAGCCAAAGTCGTGGGCTAGCGACCCTTCCTACCTACGAGCAGTACTTC
TRBV5-1,few,TRBD1,TRBJ1-5,CASSSSRDRGPHYSNQPQHF,TGCGCCAGCAGTTCAAGCCGGGACAGGGGACCTCACTATAGCAATCAGCCCCAGCATTTT
TRBV7-9,-,-,TRBJ1-1,CASSFRVATEAFF,TGTGCCAGCAGCTTCAGGGTTGCCACTGAAGCTTTCTTT
TRBV12-3/TRBV12-4,-,TRBD1,TRBJ1-5,CASSATGRGNQPQHF,TGTGCCAGCAGTGCGACAGGGAGGGGCAATCAGCCCCAGCATTTT
TRBV12-3/TRBV12-4,many,TRBD2,TRBJ2-1,CASSLGGTSIYEQFF,TGTGCCAGCAGTTTAGGTGGGACTAGTATTTATGAGCAGTTCTTC
TRBV4-1,-,TRBD2,TRBJ2-5,CASSQGLAGRETQYF,TGCGCCAGCAGCCAAGGACTAGCGGGAAGGGAGACCCAGTACTTC
TRBV10-3,many,-,TRBJ2-3,CAISDGLTDTQYF,TGTGCCATCAGTGACGGGCTCACAGATACGCAGTATTTT
TRBV5-5,-,-,TRBJ2-2,CASSLDVSNTGELFF,TGTGCCAGCAGCTTGGATGTCAGTAACACCGGGGAGCTGTTTTTT
TRBV12-3/TRBV12-4,many,TRBD1,TRBJ1-2,CASSSGQGVYGYTF,TGTGCCAGCAGTTCCGGACAGGGGGTCTATGGCTACACCTTC
TRBV29-1,many,-,TRBJ2-7,CSVEDHRLGYEQYF,TGCAGCGTTGAAGACCACCGACTTGGTTACGAGCAGTACTTC
TRBV14,few,TRBD2,TRBJ2-7,CASSQVAGTNEQYF,TGTGCCAGCAGCCAAGTAGCGGGAACGAACGAGCAGTACTTC
TRBV5-1,-,TRBD1,TRBJ2-7,CASSTTGTASYEQYF,TGCGCCAGCAGCACGACCGGGACAGCCTCCTACGAGCAGTACTTC
TRBV3-1,many,-,TRBJ1-1,CASSQSRNTEAFF,TGTGCCAGCAGCCAAAGCAGGAACACTGAAGCTTTCTTT
TRBV20-1,few,TRBD1,TRBJ1-2,CSAGQGGSLHNGYTF,TGCAGTGCTGGACAGGGGGGCAGCCTCCACAATGGCTACACCTTC
TRBV5-1,few,TRBD1,TRBJ1-6,CASSWDSYNSPLHF,TGCGCCAGCAGCTGGGACAGTTATAATTCACCCCTCCACTTT
TRBV7-9,-,-,TRBJ2-2,CASSLVAETGELFF,TGTGCCAGCAGCTTAGTGGCGGAGACCGGGGAGCTGTTTTTT
TRBV5-1,few,-,TRBJ2-5,CASSLGMGETQYF,TGCGCCAGCAGCTTGGGGATGGGGGAGACCCAGTACTTC
TRBV5-6,few,-,TRBJ2-3,CASSLAGPVGDTQYF,TGTGCCAGCAGCCTCGCGGGCCCCGTCGGAGATACGCAGTATTTT
TRBV27,-,-,TRBJ2-2,CASSPDAGELFF,TGTGCCAGCAGTCCGGACGCCGGGGAGCTGTTTTTT
TRBV20-1,few,-,TRBJ1-1,CSASSWGEAFF,TGCAGTGCTAGTTCGTGGGGTGAAGCTTTCTTT
TRBV7-6,few,-,TRBJ1-1,CASSRSGVTEAFF,TGTGCCAGCAGTCGAAGCGGAGTGACTGAAGCTTTCTTT
TRBV11-2,few,TRBD2,TRBJ2-2,CASSLYGGGTGELFF,TGTGCCAGCAGCTTATATGGCGGGGGGACCGGGGAGCTGTTTTTT
TRBV10-3,-,TRBD1,TRBJ1-5,CAISEAGQGGNQPQHF,TGTGCCATCAGTGAGGCGGGACAGGGGGGCAATCAGCCCCAGCATTTT
TRBV2,few,TRBD2,TRBJ2-2,CASSGTSSGELFF,TGTGCCAGCAGCGGGACTAGCTCCGGGGAGCTGTTTTTT
TRBV24-1,few,TRBD2,TRBJ2-1,CATSDGASGSFEQFF,TGTGCCACCAGTGATGGGGCTAGCGGGAGCTTTGAGCAGTTCTTC
TRBV29-1,-,-,TRBJ2-3,CSSLGVSRYTQYF,TGCAGCTCGCTCGGGGTTTCCAGATACACGCAGTATTTT
TRBV2,many,-,TRBJ2-2,CASSDQQTSTGELFF,TGTGCCAGCAGTGATCAACAAACTAGTACCGGGGAGCTGTTTTTT
TRBV11-2,-,-,TRBJ2-2,CASSLDSWGMGNTGELFF,TGTGCCAGCAGCTTAGATAGCTGGGGAATGGGAAACACCGGGGAGCTGTTTTTT
TRBV5-1,few,TRBD2,TRBJ2-5,CASRDGGLGETQYF,TGCGCCAGCAGGGATGGAGGACTAGGAGAGACCCAGTACTTC
TRBV10-3,many,TRBD2,TRBJ2-2,CATTTSGGPNTGELFF,TGTGCCACTACGACTAGCGGGGGGCCGAACACCGGGGAGCTGTTTTTT
TRBV5-1,many,-,TRBJ1-1,CASSLTDSLNTEAFF,TGCGCCAGCAGCTTGACGGACAGCCTGAACACTGAAGCTTTCTTT
TRBV29-1,few,-,TRBJ2-7,CSVEDRGSSYEQYF,TGCAGCGTTGAAGACCGGGGTTCTTCCTACGAGCAGTACTTC
TRBV24-1,few,-,TRBJ1-2,CATSDEDYYGYTF,TGTGCCACCAGTGACGAGGACTATTATGGCTACACCTTC
TRBV29-1,many,-,TRBJ2-7,CSVVPDSPPYEQYF,TGCAGCGTTGTCCCCGACAGTCCCCCGTACGAGCAGTACTTC
TRBV20-1,few,TRBD1,TRBJ2-7,CSAFADRGRQEQYF,TGCAGTGCTTTCGCGGACAGGGGGCGCCAAGAGCAGTACTTC
TRBV3-1,-,TRBD2,TRBJ2-1,CASSPRTSGGTTHNEQFF,TGTGCCAGCAGCCCCAGGACTAGCGGGGGGACGACACACAATGAGCAGTTCTTC
TRBV12-3/TRBV12-4,few,TRBD1,TRBJ1-2,CASGDGQGYGYTF,TGTGCCAGCGGGGACGGACAGGGCTATGGCTACACCTTC
TRBV20-1,-,TRBD2,TRBJ2-1,CCARDYGRGRSNEQFF,TGCTGTGCTAGAGATTACGGGCGGGGGAGAAGCAATGAGCAGTTCTTC
TRBV29-1,many,-,TRBJ2-2,CSADTGTNTGELFF,TGCAGCGCCGACACAGGGACGAACACCGGGGAGCTGTTTTTT
TRBV28,-,-,TRBJ2-3,CASLRGITDTQYF,TGTGCCAGCTTAAGGGGTATCACAGATACGCAGTATTTT
TRBV12-3/TRBV12-4,many,-,TRBJ1-5,CASSFLQGLQPQHF,TGTGCCAGCAGTTTTTTGCAGGGACTCCAGCCCCAGCATTTT
TRBV5-6,-,-,TRBJ2-7,CARSSGTHYEQYF,TGTGCCAGGAGCTCCGGGACACATTACGAGCAGTACTTC
TRBV3-1,-,TRBD1,TRBJ1-6,CASSQAGQGHSPLHF,TGTGCCAGCAGCCAAGCGGGACAGGGCCATTCACCCCTCCACTTT
TRBV3-1,once,-,TRBJ1-2,CASSLSGGRNYGYTF,TGTGCCAGCAGCCTATCCGGGGGGCGAAACTATGGCTACACCTTC
TRBV12-3/TRBV12-4,-,TRBD1,TRBJ2-5,CASSSPDRGYETQYF,TGTGCCAGCAGCTCCCCCGACAGGGGATACGAGACCCAGTACTTC
TRBV11-2,-,TRBD2,TRBJ2-2,CASSLDLERGTGELFF,TGTGCCAGCAGCTTAGATCTGGAGCGGGGCACCGGGGAGCTGTTTTTT